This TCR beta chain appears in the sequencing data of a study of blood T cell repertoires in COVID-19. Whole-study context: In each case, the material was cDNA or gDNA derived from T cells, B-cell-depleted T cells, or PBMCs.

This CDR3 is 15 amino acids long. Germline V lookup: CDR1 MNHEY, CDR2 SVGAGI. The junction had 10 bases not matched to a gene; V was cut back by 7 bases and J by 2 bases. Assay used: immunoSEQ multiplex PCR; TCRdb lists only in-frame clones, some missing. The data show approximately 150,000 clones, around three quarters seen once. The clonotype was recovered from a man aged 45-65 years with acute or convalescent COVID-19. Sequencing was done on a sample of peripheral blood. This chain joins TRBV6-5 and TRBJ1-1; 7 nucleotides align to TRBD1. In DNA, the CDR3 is TGTGCCAGCACCCCCGAGGGGGCGAGTAACACTGAAGCTTTCTTT. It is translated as CASTPEGASNTEAFF.